This T cell receptor (beta chain) is drawn from a study of graft-versus-host responses after intestinal transplantation. Study-level information: Recipients had transplants, and these were multivisceral, liver-intestinal, or isolated intestinal. All of the recipients had induction that used anti-thymocyte globulin, then tacrolimus and steroids for approximately 3 years.

Of note for this clone: The antigen is not known.

Study-wide points: Those patients showing graft-donor T cell macrochimerism displayed high graft-versus-host to host-versus-graft clonal ratios in allografts. Researchers found GvH clones in recipient marrow, and some showed up first in ileum or blood.

The CDR3 runs 14 residues. CDR1 PRHDT and CDR2 FYEKMQ come from the germline V gene (reference sequence). Trimming cost V 3 bases and J 2 bases, with 8 bases left between them. This table comes from immunoSEQ multiplex PCR, and its TCRdb copy is limited to in-frame clones, with some not included. The data show fewer than 120,000 clones, about 93% seen once. The chain joins TRBV13 to TRBJ2-1; possibly TRBD2 for D (6 bases). This clonotype was obtained from a human donor who received an intestinal transplant. The source material was unstimulated CD8+ T cells sorted from spleen or lymph node cells, sampled before intestinal transplant. CDR3 sequence: CASSLAGTYNEQFF. CDR3 sequence (DNA): TGTGCCAGCAGCTTGGCGGGGACCTACAATGAGCAGTTCTTC.